The clone carrying this T cell receptor (beta chain) has just a few counts. The data belong to a study of identical twins. After removal of 1 base from V and 0 bases from J, the junction contained 7 bases not matched to a gene. CDR1 LGHDT and CDR2 YNNKEL come from the germline V gene (reference sequence). The CDR3 spans 17 residues. TCRdb analysed the 5' RACE reads with MiXCR anew, one entry per CDR3 protein. The sample has a few hundred thousand distinct CDR3 sequences, 6.5% to 9.5% seen once. The same specimen was also included in a second study, on yellow fever vaccine responses in identical twins.

The sequenced material came from CD8+ T cells sorted from blood. The rearrangement uses TRBV3-1 and TRBJ2-3; 7 bases match TRBD2. The origin of this receptor is a woman between 18 and 30 years old in good health. CDR3 sequence: CASSQVRGGSSTDTQYF. CDR3 DNA: TGTGCCAGCAGCCAAGTTCGCGGGGGATCTAGCACAGATACGCAGTATTTT.